The clone carrying this T cell receptor (beta chain) was counted a single time. The CDR3 has 15 residues. From germline, CDR1 is KGHSH and CDR2 LQKENI. V was shortened by 3 bases and J by 4 bases, with 13 bases between the two germline ends. This sample is part of a study of cytotoxic CD8 clonotypes in ibrutinib-treated CLL. Data came from immunoSEQ multiplex PCR; TCRdb stores just in-frame clones and leaves some out. Here the sample spans about 68,000 clones, about 64% being singletons. The rearrangement uses TRBV18 and TRBJ1-5, with a weak D call TRBD1 (6 bases). The material sequenced was PBMCs, taken after 12 months of ibrutinib treatment. The source is a human donor with chronic lymphocytic leukemia. DNA for the CDR3: TGTGCCAGCTCACCTCTGGGGGGGCTTAATCAGCCCCAGCATTTT. This encodes CASSPLGGLNQPQHF.